What follows is one TCR beta chain and its context. Its antigen is unknown. The data derive from a study of cytomegalovirus exposure and HLA in healthy donors. Study-level points and caveats: Within the approximately 110 validation repertoires, first-cohort TCR clusters tended to co-occur, according to a later analysis.

This CDR3 region has 15 residues. Per germline, CDR1 SGHNT and CDR2 YYREEE (reference sequence). Trimming removed 5 bases at V and 0 bases at J, with 14 bases between. Here immunoSEQ multiplex PCR was the method, and the copy in TCRdb shows in-frame clones only, minus some. Of 65,000 or so clones listed, around 90% are singletons. The source of this sequence is a woman aged 18-29 years in good health and CMV-seronegative. Specimen: PBMCs. V gene TRBV5-4 combines with J gene TRBJ1-1; D not resolved. CDR3: CASSRAGNLNTEAFF. The CDR3 nucleotides read TGTGCCAGCAGTAGGGCGGGCAACTTGAACACTGAAGCTTTCTTT.